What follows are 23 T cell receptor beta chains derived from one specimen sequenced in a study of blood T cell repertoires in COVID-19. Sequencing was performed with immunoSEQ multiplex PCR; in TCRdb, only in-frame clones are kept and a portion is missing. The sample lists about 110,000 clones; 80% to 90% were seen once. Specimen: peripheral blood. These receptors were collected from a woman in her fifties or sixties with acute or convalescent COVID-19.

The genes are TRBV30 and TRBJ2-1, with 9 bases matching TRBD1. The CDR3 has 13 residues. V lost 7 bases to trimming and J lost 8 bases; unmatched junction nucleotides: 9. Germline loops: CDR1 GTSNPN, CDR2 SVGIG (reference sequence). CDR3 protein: CASDRGIIDEQFF. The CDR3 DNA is TGTGCCTCAGACAGGGGGATAATCGATGAGCAGTTCTTC.

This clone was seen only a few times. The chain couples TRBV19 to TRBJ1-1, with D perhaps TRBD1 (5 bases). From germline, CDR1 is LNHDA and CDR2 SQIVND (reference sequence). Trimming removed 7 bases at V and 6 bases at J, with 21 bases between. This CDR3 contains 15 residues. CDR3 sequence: CASTLKWGVGAEAFF. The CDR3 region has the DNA TGTGCCAGTACCCTGAAATGGGGGGTTGGCGCTGAAGCTTTCTTT.

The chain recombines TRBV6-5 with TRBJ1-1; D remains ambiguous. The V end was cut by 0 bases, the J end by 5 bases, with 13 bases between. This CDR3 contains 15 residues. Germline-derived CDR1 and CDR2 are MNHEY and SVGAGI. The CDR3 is CASSYSWTGGTEAFF. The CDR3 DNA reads TGTGCCAGCAGTTACTCGTGGACCGGAGGGACTGAAGCTTTCTTT.

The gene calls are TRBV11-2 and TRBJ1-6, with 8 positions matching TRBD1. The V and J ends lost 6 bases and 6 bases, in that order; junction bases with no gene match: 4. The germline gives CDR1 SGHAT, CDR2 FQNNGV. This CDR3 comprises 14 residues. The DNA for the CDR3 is TGTGCCAGCAGTCCTGACAGGGGTAATTCACCCCTCCACTTT. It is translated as CASSPDRGNSPLHF.

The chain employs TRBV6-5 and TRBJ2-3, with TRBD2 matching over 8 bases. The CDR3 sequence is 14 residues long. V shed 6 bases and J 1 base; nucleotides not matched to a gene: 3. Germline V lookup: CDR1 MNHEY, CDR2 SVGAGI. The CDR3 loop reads CASSFGGGTDTQYF. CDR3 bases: TGTGCCAGCAGCTTCGGGGGGGGCACAGATACGCAGTATTTT.

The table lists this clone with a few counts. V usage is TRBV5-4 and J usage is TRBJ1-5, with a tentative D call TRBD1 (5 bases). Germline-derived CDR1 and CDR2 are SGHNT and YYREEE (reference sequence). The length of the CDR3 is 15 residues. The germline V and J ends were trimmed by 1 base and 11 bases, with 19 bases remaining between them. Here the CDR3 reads CASSLQGTEEGAQHF. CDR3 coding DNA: TGTGCCAGCAGCTTGCAAGGGACCGAGGAGGGCGCCCAGCATTTT.

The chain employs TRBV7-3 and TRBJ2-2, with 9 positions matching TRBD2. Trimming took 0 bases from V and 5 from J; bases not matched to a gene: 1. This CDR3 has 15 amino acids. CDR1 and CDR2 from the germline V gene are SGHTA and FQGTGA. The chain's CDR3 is CASSLTAGGTGELFF. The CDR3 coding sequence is TGTGCCAGCAGCTTAACTGCGGGGGGGACCGGGGAGCTGTTTTTT.

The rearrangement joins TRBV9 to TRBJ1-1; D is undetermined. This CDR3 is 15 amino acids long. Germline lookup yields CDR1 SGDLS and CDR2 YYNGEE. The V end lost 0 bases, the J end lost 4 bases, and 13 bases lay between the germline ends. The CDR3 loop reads CASSVGLGELTEAFF. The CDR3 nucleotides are TGTGCCAGCAGCGTAGGTTTGGGCGAACTCACTGAAGCTTTCTTT.

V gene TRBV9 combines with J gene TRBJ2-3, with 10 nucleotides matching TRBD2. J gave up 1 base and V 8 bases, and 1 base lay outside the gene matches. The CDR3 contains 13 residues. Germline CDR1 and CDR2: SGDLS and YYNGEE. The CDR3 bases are TGTGCCAGTACTAGCGGGGGCACAGATACGCAGTATTTT. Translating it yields CASTSGGTDTQYF.

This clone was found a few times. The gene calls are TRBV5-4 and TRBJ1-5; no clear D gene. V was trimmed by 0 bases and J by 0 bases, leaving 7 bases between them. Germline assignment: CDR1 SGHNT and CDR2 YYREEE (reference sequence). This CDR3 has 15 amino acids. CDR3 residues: CASSLAQDSNQPQHF. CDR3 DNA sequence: TGTGCCAGCAGCTTGGCCCAGGATAGCAATCAGCCCCAGCATTTT.

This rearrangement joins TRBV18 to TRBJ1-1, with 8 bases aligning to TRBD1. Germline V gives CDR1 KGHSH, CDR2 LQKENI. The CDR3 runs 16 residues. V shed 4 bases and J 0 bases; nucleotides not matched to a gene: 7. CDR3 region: CASSLTGVNMNTEAFF. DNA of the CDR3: TGTGCCAGCTCACTGACAGGGGTTAATATGAACACTGAAGCTTTCTTT.

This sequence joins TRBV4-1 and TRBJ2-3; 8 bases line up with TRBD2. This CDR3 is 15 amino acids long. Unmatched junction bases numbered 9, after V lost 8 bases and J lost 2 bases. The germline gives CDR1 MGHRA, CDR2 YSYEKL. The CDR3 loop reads CASLAEAGDTDTQYF. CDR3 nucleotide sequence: TGCGCCAGCCTAGCCGAAGCGGGGGACACAGATACGCAGTATTTT.

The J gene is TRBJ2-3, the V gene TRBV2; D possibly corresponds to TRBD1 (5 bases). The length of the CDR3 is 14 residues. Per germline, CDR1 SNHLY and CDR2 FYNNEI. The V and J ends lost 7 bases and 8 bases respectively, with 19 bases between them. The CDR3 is CASKLGLSSGTQYF. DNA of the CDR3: TGTGCCAGCAAGCTGGGGCTCAGTTCGGGTACGCAGTATTTT.

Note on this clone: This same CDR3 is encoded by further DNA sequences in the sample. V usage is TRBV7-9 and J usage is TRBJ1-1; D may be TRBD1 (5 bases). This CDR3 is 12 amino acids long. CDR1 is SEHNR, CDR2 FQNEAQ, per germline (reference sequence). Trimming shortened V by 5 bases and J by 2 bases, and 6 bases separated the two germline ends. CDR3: CASSQGNTEAFF. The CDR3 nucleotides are TGTGCCAGCAGCCAGGGAAACACTGAAGCTTTCTTT.

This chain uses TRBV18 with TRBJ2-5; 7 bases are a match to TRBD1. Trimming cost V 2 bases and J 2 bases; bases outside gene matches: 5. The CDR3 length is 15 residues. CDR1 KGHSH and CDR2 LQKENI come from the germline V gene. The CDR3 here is CASSPGGTAQETQYF. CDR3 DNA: TGTGCCAGCTCACCAGGTGGGACAGCACAAGAGACCCAGTACTTC.

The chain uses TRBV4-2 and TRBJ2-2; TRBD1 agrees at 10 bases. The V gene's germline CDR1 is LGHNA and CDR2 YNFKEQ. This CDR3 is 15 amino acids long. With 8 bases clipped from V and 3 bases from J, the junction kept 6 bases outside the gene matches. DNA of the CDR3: TGTGCCAGCTACCCCGGGACAGGGGACACCGGGGAGCTGTTTTTT. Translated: CASYPGTGDTGELFF.

This chain's CDR3 is CASSLGTGTEGYTF. The CDR3 nucleotides read TGTGCCAGCAGCTTAGGAACGGGAACCGAGGGCTACACCTTC. V usage is TRBV7-2 and J usage is TRBJ1-2; D is unclear. Trimming took 1 base from V and 8 from J, leaving 14 bases between them. Germline-derived CDR1 and CDR2 are SGHTA and FQGNSA. This CDR3 is 14 amino acids long.

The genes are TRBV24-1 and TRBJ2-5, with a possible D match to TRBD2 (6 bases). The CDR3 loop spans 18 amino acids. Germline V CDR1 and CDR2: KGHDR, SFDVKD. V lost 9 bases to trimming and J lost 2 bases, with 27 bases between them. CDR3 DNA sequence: TGTGCCACCGCATTCCAAGCCGTTCGGGGGATTTCTCAAGAGACCCAGTACTTC. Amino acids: CATAFQAVRGISQETQYF.

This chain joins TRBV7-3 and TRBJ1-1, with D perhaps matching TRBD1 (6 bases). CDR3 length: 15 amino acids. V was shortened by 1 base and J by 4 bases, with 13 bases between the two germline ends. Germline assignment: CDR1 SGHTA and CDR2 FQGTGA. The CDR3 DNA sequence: TGTGCCAGCAGCTTAATGGCAGGGGCGGGCACTGAAGCTTTCTTT. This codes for CASSLMAGAGTEAFF.

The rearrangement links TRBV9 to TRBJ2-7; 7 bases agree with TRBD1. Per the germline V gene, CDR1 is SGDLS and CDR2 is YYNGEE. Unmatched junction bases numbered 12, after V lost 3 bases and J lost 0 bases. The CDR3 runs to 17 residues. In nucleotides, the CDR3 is TGTGCCAGCAGCGCCCGACAGGGACCGGTCGGCTCCTACGAGCAGTACTTC. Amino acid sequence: CASSARQGPVGSYEQYF.

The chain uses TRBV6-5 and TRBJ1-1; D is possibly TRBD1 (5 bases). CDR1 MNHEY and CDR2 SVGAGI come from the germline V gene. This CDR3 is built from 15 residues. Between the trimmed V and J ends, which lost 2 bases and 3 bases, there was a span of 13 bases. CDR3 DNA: TGTGCCAGCAGTTACGGGGGGAGTCGGGACACTGAAGCTTTCTTT. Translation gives CASSYGGSRDTEAFF.

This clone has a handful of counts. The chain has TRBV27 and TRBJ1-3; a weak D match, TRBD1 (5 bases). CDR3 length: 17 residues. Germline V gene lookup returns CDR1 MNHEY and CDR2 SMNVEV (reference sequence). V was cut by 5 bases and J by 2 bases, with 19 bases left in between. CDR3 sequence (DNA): TGTGCCAGCAGTCGTGGCCCCCCGGGACTTACTGGAAACACCATATATTTT. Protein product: CASSRGPPGLTGNTIYF.

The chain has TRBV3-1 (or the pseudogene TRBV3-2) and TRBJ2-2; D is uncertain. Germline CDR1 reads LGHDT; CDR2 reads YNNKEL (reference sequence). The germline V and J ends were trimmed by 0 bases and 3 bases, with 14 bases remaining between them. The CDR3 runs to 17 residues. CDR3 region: CASSQDGFPGHTGELFF. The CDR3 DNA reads TGTGCCAGCAGCCAAGATGGCTTCCCAGGTCACACCGGGGAGCTGTTTTTT.